A single sample gave rise to the 10 T cell receptor beta chains below, sequenced in a study of CD8+ T cells in alopecia areata. RNA was isolated and reverse transcribed to cDNA, the sequencing template. Profiled with immunoSEQ multiplex PCR; TCRdb holds only in-frame clones, not every one. This repertoire shows some 120,000 clones, 61% found once; its top ten account for 4.5% to 6%. Treatment here: oral pan-JAK inhibitor, 5-10 mg twice daily. The starting material was CD4+ T cells sorted from blood, obtained at week 4, from a patient treated with tofacitinib. The origin of the receptors is a human donor with alopecia areata.

The V gene is TRBV28, the J gene TRBJ2-7; 12 bases are shared with TRBD1. This CDR3 contains 15 residues. Germline V lookup: CDR1 MDHEN, CDR2 SYDVKM. The junction had 10 bases not matched to a gene; V was cut back by 6 bases and J by 7 bases. CDR3 protein: CASRGTGGVFREQYF. In DNA form, the CDR3 reads TGTGCCAGCAGGGGGACAGGGGGCGTTTTTCGGGAGCAGTACTTC. Together with reference TRBV28 and TRBJ2-7, the CDR3 gives the full variable domain: DVKVTQSSRYLVKRTGEKVFLECVQDMDHENMFWYRQDPGLGLRLIYFSYDVKMKEKGDIPEGYSVSREKKERFSLILESASTNQTSMYLCASRGTGGVFREQYFGPGTRLTVT.

The chain combines TRBV5-8 with TRBJ1-1; TRBD1 matches at 7 bases. Germline CDR1 is SGHTS and CDR2 is YDEGEE. Unmatched junction bases numbered 12, after V lost 5 bases and J lost 5 bases. The CDR3 is made up of 15 amino acids. The DNA for the CDR3 is TGTGCCAGCAGTTTACTGACAGGGCAAGATACTGAAGCTTTCTTT. It encodes CASSLLTGQDTEAFF.

This rearrangement joins TRBV9 to TRBJ2-5; the D gene is possibly TRBD2 (6 bases). The V and J ends lost 2 bases and 1 base respectively, with 15 bases between them. The CDR3 runs to 16 residues. CDR1 and CDR2 from the germline V gene are SGDLS and YYNGEE. CDR3 sequence reads: CASSVTPLSGQETQYF. CDR3 in DNA: TGTGCCAGCAGCGTCACGCCACTTAGCGGCCAAGAGACCCAGTACTTC.

This clone was picked up a small number of times. The chain links TRBV29-1 to TRBJ1-1, with 9 bases matching TRBD1. Germline V gene data show CDR1 as SQVTM and CDR2 as ANQGSEA. The CDR3 is 14 amino acids. With V trimmed by 3 bases and J by 4 bases, 6 bases remained unmatched. The CDR3 protein is CSVDRGQGFTEAFF. The CDR3 bases are TGCAGCGTTGATCGAGGACAGGGGTTCACTGAAGCTTTCTTT.

J is TRBJ2-3 and V is TRBV2; D might be TRBD1 or TRBD2, each matching 5 bases. The CDR3 covers 14 residues. Trimming shortened V by 3 bases and J by 8 bases, and 15 bases separated the two germline ends. Germline CDR1 SNHLY, CDR2 FYNNEI. Here the CDR3 DNA reads TGTGCCAGCAGTGAGATGGGGACCCCCCCTACGCAGTATTTT. This sequence encodes CASSEMGTPPTQYF.

This rearrangement joins TRBV23-1 to TRBJ1-2; 7 bases are shared with TRBD1. TRBV23-1 is designated an ORF whose function remains uncertain. This CDR3 contains 14 residues. Losses at the gene ends were 11 bases for V and 0 bases for J; bases not matched to a gene: 9. DNA for the CDR3: TGCGCCGGATTACACAGGGGACCTAACTATGGCTACACCTTC. Amino acids: CAGLHRGPNYGYTF.

This clone was found a few times. J is TRBJ1-1 and V is TRBV29-1; D gene uncertain. Germline CDR1 SQVTM, CDR2 ANQGSEA. The V end lost 5 bases, the J end lost 3 bases, and 10 bases lay between the germline ends. The CDR3 spans 12 residues. The CDR3 nucleotides read TGCAGCGTTAAGGGAACGTACACTGAAGCTTTCTTT. This sequence encodes CSVKGTYTEAFF.

The V call is TRBV15, the J call TRBJ2-3, with unresolved D. This CDR3 has 15 residues. Per the germline V gene, CDR1 is LNHNV and CDR2 is YYDKDF (reference sequence). The V end lost 4 bases, the J end lost 1 base, and 12 bases lay between the germline ends. CDR3 in DNA: TGTGCCACCAGCACTCTCACTGGGGGCACAGATACGCAGTATTTT. Translated: CATSTLTGGTDTQYF.

The chain recombines TRBV30 with TRBJ1-2, with 10 nucleotides matching TRBD1. This CDR3 has 13 amino acids. V shed 4 bases and J 7 bases; nucleotides not matched to a gene: 6. Germline V lookup: CDR1 GTSNPN, CDR2 SVGIG (reference sequence). CDR3 residues: CAWNRDRGIGYTF. DNA for the CDR3: TGTGCCTGGAACCGGGACAGGGGAATTGGCTACACCTTC.

This sequence joins TRBV6-4 and TRBJ1-2; D is undetermined. CDR1 and CDR2 from the germline V gene are MRHNA and SNTAGT. The CDR3 is 12 residues long. Trimming cost V 2 bases and J 7 bases, with 8 bases left between them. CDR3 protein: CASSDGTSGYTF. The CDR3 DNA follows: TGTGCCAGCAGTGACGGCACCTCTGGCTACACCTTC.